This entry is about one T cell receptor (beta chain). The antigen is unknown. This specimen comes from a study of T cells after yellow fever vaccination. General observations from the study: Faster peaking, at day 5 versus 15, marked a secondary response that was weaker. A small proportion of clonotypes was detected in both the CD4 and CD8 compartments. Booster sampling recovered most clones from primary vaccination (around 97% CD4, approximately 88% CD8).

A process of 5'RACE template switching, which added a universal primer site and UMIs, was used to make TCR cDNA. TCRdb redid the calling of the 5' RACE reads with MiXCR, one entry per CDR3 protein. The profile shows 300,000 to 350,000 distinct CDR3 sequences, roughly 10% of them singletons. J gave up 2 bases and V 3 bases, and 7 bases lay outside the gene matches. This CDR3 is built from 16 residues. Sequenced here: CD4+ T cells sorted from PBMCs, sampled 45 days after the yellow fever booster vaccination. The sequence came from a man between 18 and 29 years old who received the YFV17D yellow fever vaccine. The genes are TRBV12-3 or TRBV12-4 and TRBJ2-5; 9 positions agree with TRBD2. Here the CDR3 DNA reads TGTGCCAGCAGTTTCTCACCAGCGGGGGGTCAAGAGACCCAGTACTTC. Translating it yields CASSFSPAGGQETQYF.